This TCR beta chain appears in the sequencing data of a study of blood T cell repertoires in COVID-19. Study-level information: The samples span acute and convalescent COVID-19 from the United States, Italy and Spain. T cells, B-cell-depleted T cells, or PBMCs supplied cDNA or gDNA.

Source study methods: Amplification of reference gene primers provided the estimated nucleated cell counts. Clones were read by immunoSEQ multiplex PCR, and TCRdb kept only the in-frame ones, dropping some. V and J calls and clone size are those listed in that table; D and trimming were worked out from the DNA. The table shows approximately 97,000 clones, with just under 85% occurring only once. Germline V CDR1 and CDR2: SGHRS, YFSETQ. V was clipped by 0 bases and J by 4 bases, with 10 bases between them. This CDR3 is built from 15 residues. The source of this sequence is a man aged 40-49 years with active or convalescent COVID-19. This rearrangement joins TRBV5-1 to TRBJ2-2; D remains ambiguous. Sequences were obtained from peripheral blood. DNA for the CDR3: TGCGCCAGCAGCTTGGACACCCCGGGCACCGGGGAGCTGTTTTTT. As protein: CASSLDTPGTGELFF.